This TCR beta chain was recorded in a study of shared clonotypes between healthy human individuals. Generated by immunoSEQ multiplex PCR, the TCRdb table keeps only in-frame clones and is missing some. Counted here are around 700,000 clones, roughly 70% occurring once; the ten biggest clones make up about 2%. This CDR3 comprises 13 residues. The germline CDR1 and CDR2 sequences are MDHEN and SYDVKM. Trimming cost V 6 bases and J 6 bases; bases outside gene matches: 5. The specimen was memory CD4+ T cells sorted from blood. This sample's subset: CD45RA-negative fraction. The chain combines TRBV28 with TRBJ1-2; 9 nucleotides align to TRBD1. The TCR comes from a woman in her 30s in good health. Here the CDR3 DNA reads TGTGCCAGCAGACTTAGGACAGGGGATGGCTACACCTTC. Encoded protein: CASRLRTGDGYTF.